The TCR beta chain described here comes from a study of chemoradiotherapy in HPV16-positive cancers. Repeated repertoire sampling spanned the course of chemoradiotherapy. Method: immunoSEQ multiplex PCR; TCRdb's copy keeps in-frame clones and lacks some. The sample has approximately 34,000 clones, roughly nine tenths seen once. A remark on this clone: Its antigen remains unknown.

This CDR3 has 14 amino acids. The germline V gene encodes CDR1 LNHDA and CDR2 SQIVND (reference sequence). The V gene lost 7 bases and the J gene lost 5 bases, with 17 bases spanning the gap. The study, taken as a whole, reports: During treatment, candidate HPV-specific clones and E7-related motifs expanded in tumor.

The clonotype comes from a human donor with HPV-associated anogenital cancer. The chain combines TRBV19 with TRBJ1-2; the D gene is possibly TRBD1 (6 bases). This material consisted of blood, taken from a patient who underwent chemoradiotherapy. CDR3 coding DNA: TGTGCCAGTACCGTAACAGGGAGGGGGTATGGCTACACCTTC. This gives the protein CASTVTGRGYGYTF.